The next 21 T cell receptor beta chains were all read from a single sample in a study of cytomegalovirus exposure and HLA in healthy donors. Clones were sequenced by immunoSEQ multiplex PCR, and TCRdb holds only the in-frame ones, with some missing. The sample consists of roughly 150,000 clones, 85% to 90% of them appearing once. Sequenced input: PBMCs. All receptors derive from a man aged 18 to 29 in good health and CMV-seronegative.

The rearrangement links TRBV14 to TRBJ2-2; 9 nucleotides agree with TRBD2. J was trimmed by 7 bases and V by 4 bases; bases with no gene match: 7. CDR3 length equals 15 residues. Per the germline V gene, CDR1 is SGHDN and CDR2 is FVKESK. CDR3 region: CASSRQREAFGELFF. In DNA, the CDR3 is TGTGCCAGCAGCCGACAGCGGGAGGCTTTCGGGGAGCTGTTTTTT.

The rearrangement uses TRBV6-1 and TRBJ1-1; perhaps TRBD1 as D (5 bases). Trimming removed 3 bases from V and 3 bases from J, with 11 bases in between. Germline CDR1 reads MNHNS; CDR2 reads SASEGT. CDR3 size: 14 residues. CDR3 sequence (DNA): TGTGCCAGCAGTGAGTTGGGGACTTACACTGAAGCTTTCTTT. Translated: CASSELGTYTEAFF.

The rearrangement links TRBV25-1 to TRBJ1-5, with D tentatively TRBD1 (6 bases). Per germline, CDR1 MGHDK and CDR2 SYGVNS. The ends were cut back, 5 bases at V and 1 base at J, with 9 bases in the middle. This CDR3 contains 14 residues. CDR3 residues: CASSPTGSNQPQHF. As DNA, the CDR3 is TGTGCCAGCAGTCCCACAGGGAGCAATCAGCCCCAGCATTTT.

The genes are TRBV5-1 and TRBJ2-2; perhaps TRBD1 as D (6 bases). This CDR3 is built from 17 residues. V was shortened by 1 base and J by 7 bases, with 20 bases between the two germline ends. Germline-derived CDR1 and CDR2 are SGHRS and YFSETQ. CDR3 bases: TGCGCCAGCAGCTTGAATCCCCAGGGGAGTGTAGTCGGGGAGCTGTTTTTT. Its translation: CASSLNPQGSVVGELFF. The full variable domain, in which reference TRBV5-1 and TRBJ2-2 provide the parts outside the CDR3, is KAGVTQTPRYLIKTRGQQVTLSCSPISGHRSVSWYQQTPGQGLQFLFEYFSETQRNKGNFPGRFSGRQFSNSRSEMNVSTLELGDSALYLCASSLNPQGSVVGELFFGEGSRLTVL.

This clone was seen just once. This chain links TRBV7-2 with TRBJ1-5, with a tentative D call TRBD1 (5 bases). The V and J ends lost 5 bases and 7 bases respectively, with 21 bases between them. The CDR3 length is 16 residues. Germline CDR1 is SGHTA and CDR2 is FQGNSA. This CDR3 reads CASSPQFGRVEQPQHF. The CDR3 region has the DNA TGTGCCAGCAGCCCGCAATTTGGCAGGGTAGAACAGCCCCAGCATTTT. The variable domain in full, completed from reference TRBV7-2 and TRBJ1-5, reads GAGVSQSPSNKVTEKGKDVELRCDPISGHTALYWYRQSLGQGLEFLIYFQGNSAPDKSGLPSDRFSAERTGGSVSTLTIQRTQQEDSAVYLCASSPQFGRVEQPQHFGDGTRLSIL.

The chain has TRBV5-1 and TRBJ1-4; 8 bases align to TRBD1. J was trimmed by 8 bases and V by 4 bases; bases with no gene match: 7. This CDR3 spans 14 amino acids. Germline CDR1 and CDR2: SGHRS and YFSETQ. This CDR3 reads CASSTDRAGEKLFF. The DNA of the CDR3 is TGCGCCAGCAGCACGGACAGGGCAGGAGAAAAACTGTTTTTT.

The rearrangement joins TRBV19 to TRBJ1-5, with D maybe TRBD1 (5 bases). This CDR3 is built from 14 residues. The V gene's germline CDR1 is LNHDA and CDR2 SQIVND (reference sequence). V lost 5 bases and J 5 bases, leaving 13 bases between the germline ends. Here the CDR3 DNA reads TGTGCCAGTAGTCCCCTCCAGGGCTATCAGCCCCAGCATTTT. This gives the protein CASSPLQGYQPQHF.

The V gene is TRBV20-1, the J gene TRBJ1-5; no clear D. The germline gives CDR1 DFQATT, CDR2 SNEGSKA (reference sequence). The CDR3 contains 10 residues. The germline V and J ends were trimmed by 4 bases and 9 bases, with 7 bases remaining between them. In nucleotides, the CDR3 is TGCAGTGCTACACTCGGGCCCCAGCATTTT. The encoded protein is CSATLGPQHF.

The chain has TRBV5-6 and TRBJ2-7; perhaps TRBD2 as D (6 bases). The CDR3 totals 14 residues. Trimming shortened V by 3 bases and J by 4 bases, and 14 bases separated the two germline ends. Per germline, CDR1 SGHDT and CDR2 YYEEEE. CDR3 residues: CASSSRDGRYEQYV. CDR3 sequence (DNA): TGTGCCAGCAGCTCCCGGGACGGGAGATACGAGCAGTACGTC.

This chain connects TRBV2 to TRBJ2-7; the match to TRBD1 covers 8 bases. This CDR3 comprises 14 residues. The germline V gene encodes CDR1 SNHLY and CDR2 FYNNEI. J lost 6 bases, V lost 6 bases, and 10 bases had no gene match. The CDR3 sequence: CASRIQGAAGEQYV. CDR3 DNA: TGTGCCAGCAGGATCCAGGGGGCTGCTGGCGAGCAGTACGTC.

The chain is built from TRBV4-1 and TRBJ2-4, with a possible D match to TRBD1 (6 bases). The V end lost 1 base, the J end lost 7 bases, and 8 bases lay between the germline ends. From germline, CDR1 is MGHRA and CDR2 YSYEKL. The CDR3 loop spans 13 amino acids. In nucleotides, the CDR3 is TGCGCCAGCAGCCAAGTGGGGGCGAACATTCAGTACTTC. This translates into CASSQVGANIQYF.

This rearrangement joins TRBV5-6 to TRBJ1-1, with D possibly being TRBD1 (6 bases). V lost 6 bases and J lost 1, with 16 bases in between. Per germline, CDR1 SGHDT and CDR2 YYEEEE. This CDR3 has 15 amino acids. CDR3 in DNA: TGTGCCAGCAACCTACCGGGACACAAGAACACTGAAGCTTTCTTT. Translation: CASNLPGHKNTEAFF.

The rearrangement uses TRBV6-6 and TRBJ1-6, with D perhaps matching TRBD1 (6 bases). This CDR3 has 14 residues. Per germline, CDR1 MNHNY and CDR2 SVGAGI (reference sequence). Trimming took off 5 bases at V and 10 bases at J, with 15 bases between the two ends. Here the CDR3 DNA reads TGTGCCAGCAGTCACAACAGGGCCGAGTCACCCCTCCACTTT. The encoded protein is CASSHNRAESPLHF.

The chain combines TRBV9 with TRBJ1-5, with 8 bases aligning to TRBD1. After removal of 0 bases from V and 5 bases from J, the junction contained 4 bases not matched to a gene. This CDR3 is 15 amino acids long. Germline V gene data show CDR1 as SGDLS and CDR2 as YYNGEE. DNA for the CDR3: TGTGCCAGCAGCGTAGGGGCAGGGGGCTATCAGCCCCAGCATTTT. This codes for CASSVGAGGYQPQHF.

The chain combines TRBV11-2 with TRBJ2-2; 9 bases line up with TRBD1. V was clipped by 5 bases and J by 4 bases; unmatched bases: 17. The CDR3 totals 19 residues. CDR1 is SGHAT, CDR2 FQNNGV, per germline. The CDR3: CASSPDGRVGTGRTGELFF. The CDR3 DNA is TGTGCCAGCAGCCCCGACGGACGGGTCGGGACAGGGCGCACCGGGGAGCTGTTTTTT. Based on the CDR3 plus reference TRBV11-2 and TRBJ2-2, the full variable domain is EAGVAQSPRYKIIEKRQSVAFWCNPISGHATLYWYQQILGQGPKLLIQFQNNGVVDDSQLPKDRFSAERLKGVDSTLKIQPAKLEDSAVYLCASSPDGRVGTGRTGELFFGEGSRLTVL.

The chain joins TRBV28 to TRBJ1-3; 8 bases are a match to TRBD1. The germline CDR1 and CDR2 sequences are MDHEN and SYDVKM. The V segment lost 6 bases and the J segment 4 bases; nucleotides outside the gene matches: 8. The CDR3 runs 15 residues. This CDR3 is CASSGDRNRGNTIYF. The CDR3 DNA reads TGTGCCAGCAGCGGGGACAGGAACCGGGGAAACACCATATATTTT.

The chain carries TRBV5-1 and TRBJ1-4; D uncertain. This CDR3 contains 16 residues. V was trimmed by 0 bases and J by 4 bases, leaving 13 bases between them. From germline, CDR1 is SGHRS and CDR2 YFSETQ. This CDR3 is CASSLGALPYNEKLFF. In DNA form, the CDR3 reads TGCGCCAGCAGCTTGGGGGCCTTACCCTATAATGAAAAACTGTTTTTT.

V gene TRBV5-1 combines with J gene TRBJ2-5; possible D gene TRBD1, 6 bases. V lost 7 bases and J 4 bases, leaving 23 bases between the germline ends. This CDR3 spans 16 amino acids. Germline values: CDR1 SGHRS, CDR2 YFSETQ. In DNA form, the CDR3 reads TGCGCCAGCCGCCTCCGGGACACCCAAGGGTCAGAGACCCAGTACTTC. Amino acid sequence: CASRLRDTQGSETQYF.

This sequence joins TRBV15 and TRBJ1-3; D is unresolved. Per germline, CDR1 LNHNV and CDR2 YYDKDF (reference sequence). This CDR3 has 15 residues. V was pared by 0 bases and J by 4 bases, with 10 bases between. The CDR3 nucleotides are TGTGCCACCAGCAGAGATGTCGGGTCCGGAAACACCATATATTTT. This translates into CATSRDVGSGNTIYF.

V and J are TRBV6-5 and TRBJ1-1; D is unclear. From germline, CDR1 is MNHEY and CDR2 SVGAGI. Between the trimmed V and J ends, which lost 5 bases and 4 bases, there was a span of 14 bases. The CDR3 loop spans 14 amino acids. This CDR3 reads CASSRDRFGTEAFF. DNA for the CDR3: TGTGCCAGCAGTCGGGATCGGTTCGGCACTGAAGCTTTCTTT.

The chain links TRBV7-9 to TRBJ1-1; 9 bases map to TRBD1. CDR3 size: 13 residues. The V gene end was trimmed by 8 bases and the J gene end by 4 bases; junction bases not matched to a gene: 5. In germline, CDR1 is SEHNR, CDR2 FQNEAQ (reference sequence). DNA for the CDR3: TGTGCCAGCGGGCGGACAGGGGTCACTGAAGCTTTCTTT. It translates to CASGRTGVTEAFF.